One and the same sample provided the 6 T cell receptor beta chains below, sequenced in a study of response to subunit inactivated influenza vaccine. TCRdb used MiXCR to reprocess the RT-PCR reads, holding one entry per CDR3 protein. The sample lists 600,000 to 850,000 distinct CDR3 sequences, 14% occurring once. Sequencing used PBMCs from blood, obtained 14 days before vaccination. The receptors were gathered from a man aged 50 or older who received an inactivated influenza vaccine.

The J gene is TRBJ2-7, the V gene TRBV6-6; D gene ambiguous. Per germline, CDR1 MNHNY and CDR2 SVGAGI (reference sequence). This CDR3 contains 13 residues. The V gene lost 5 bases and the J gene lost 2 bases, with 10 bases spanning the gap. Here the CDR3 reads CASSRAGTYEQYF. CDR3 in DNA: TGTGCCAGCAGTCGTGCTGGGACCTACGAGCAGTACTTC.

J is TRBJ2-7 and V is TRBV3-1, with D perhaps matching TRBD1 (7 bases). V dropped 3 bases and J dropped 7 bases, with 10 bases sitting between them. There are 12 residues in the CDR3. Per the germline V gene, CDR1 is LGHDT and CDR2 is YNNKEL (reference sequence). The CDR3 loop reads CASSHRGEEQYF. The DNA of the CDR3 is TGTGCCAGCAGCCACAGGGGGGAAGAGCAGTACTTC.

This clonotype appeared a few times. This chain joins TRBV4-1 and TRBJ2-1, with 9 bases fitting TRBD2. J was trimmed by 10 bases and V by 0 bases; bases with no gene match: 10. Looked up from germline, CDR1 is MGHRA and CDR2 is YSYEKL. The CDR3 length is 16 residues. CDR3 nucleotide sequence: TGCGCCAGCAGCCAAGAATCTGGACTAGCGTTGGGCGAGCAGTTCTTC. Amino acids: CASSQESGLALGEQFF.

This clonotype appeared many times. The chain uses TRBV2 and TRBJ2-2, with a possible D match to TRBD1 (6 bases). This CDR3 comprises 15 residues. CDR1 is SNHLY, CDR2 FYNNEI, per germline. Trimming stripped 6 bases from V and 1 base from J, with 12 bases between. The CDR3 reads CASSQDSLNTGELFF. The CDR3 DNA follows: TGTGCCAGCAGCCAGGACAGCCTGAACACCGGGGAGCTGTTTTTT.

The V call is TRBV7-2, the J call TRBJ2-5; 7 bases are shared with TRBD2. This CDR3 contains 14 residues. The germline CDR1 and CDR2 sequences are SGHTA and FQGNSA. The V and J ends lost 1 base and 3 bases, in that order; junction bases with no gene match: 2. CDR3 residues: CASSLGGTKETQYF. The CDR3 DNA sequence: TGTGCCAGCAGCTTAGGAGGGACTAAAGAGACCCAGTACTTC. Complete variable domain (other parts from reference TRBV7-2 and TRBJ2-5): GAGVSQSPSNKVTEKGKDVELRCDPISGHTALYWYRQSLGQGLEFLIYFQGNSAPDKSGLPSDRFSAERTGGSVSTLTIQRTQQEDSAVYLCASSLGGTKETQYFGPGTRLLVL.

The chain employs TRBV23-1 and TRBJ2-7, with D possibly TRBD1 on 6 matching bases. TRBV23-1 has ORF status, its function being uncertain. This CDR3 has 14 residues. With 0 bases removed from V and 3 bases from J, the gap between germline ends came to 9 bases. CDR3 in DNA: TGCGCCAGCAGTCAATCGGCGGACAGCTACGAGCAGTACTTC. It yields the protein CASSQSADSYEQYF.